Below are 4 T cell receptor beta chains sequenced from a single sample in a study of T-cell memory formation after mild COVID-19. One entry per CDR3 protein results from TCRdb running MiXCR on the 5' RACE reads. The repertoire holds over 70,000 distinct CDR3 sequences, with around 15% as singletons. The sequencing sample was made of PBMCs or a T cell subset sorted from them (not recorded which). These receptors came from a man between 18 and 35 years old who had mild COVID-19 (a few samples of this study predate the infection). Cell type and time point are not known.

The chain employs TRBV15 and TRBJ2-5; perhaps D is TRBD1 or TRBD2 (6 bases each). The CDR3 is made up of 15 amino acids. V lost 8 bases and J lost 1, with 17 bases in between. In germline, CDR1 is LNHNV, CDR2 YYDKDF (reference sequence). The CDR3 DNA reads as TGTGCCACCTCAGAGGGCACGGGGGCCCAAGAGACCCAGTACTTC. Amino acid sequence: CATSEGTGAQETQYF. The whole variable domain, filled in from reference TRBV15 and TRBJ2-5, reads DAMVIQNPRYQVTQFGKPVTLSCSQTLNHNVMYWYQQKSSQAPKLLFHYYDKDFNNEADTPDNFQSRRPNTSFCFLDIRSPGLGDTAMYLCATSEGTGAQETQYFGPGTRLLVL.

This clonotype showed up just a few times. The chain is built from TRBV4-2 and TRBJ2-5, with 7 bases that match TRBD2. Germline loops: CDR1 LGHNA, CDR2 YNFKEQ. After removal of 1 base from V and 4 bases from J, the junction contained 3 bases not matched to a gene. The CDR3 loop spans 14 amino acids. The CDR3 DNA is TGTGCCAGCAGCCAAGTCCCGGGAGGAGAGACCCAGTACTTC. This encodes CASSQVPGGETQYF.

Only one count was recorded for this clonotype. The CDR3 loop is CASRSGGLTDTQYF. The CDR3 nucleotides read TGTGCCAGCCGCTCCGGGGGGCTCACAGATACGCAGTATTTT. The chain has TRBV7-6 and TRBJ2-3; perhaps TRBD2 as D (7 bases). The CDR3 is 14 residues long. Deletions cut 8 bases from V and 2 bases from J, with 14 bases between. CDR1 is SGHVS, CDR2 FNYEAQ, per germline.

The V and J genes are TRBV19 and TRBJ2-7; D may be TRBD1 (6 bases). The V end was cut by 10 bases, the J end by 0 bases, with 19 bases between. Germline V gene data show CDR1 as LNHDA and CDR2 as SQIVND (reference sequence). CDR3 length equals 15 residues. The CDR3 sequence is CATTPEAGVSYEQYF. The CDR3 DNA sequence: TGTGCCACCACACCGGAGGCAGGGGTCTCCTACGAGCAGTACTTC.